The 22 T cell receptor beta chains given below trace back to one sample, sequenced in a study of blood T cells in healthy people across ages. A second PCR, run for roughly 6 to 11 cycles, used a sample-barcoded 5' primer plus a J-beta primer mix. TCRdb reprocessed the 5' RACE reads via MiXCR and lists one record per CDR3 protein. Altogether 650,000 to 950,000 distinct CDR3 sequences are present, 40% to 50% being singletons, with the ten largest covering approximately 20%. The sequencing input was blood. These receptor sequences come from a man aged 55 to 70 in good health.

This sequence joins TRBV2 and TRBJ2-3; the D gene is possibly TRBD2 (7 bases). This CDR3 is 16 amino acids long. V lost 6 bases to trimming and J lost 7 bases, with 23 bases between them. Germline V CDR1 and CDR2: SNHLY, FYNNEI. The CDR3 DNA is TGTGCCAGCAGCTCGGGTCGTGGGGGGGCCTGGAATACGCAGTATTTT. As protein: CASSSGRGGAWNTQYF.

The table lists this clonotype with a few counts. The chain recombines TRBV6-5 with TRBJ2-7, with 9 bases that match TRBD1. CDR1 and CDR2 from the germline V gene are MNHEY and SVGAGI. J was trimmed by 7 bases and V by 8 bases; bases with no gene match: 6. This CDR3 region has 12 residues. CDR3 protein: CASRDRAWEQYF. CDR3 nucleotide sequence: TGTGCCAGCCGGGACAGGGCATGGGAGCAGTACTTC.

This chain uses TRBV7-9 with TRBJ2-4; unclear D gene. The germline gives CDR1 SEHNR, CDR2 FQNEAQ (reference sequence). Trimming cost V 4 bases and J 8 bases, with 21 bases left between them. The CDR3 totals 16 residues. The CDR3 DNA follows: TGTGCCAGCAGCTCAAGGGCTGTTGGGCATATTGACATTCAGTACTTC. As protein: CASSSRAVGHIDIQYF.

The table lists this clonotype with a few counts. The chain uses TRBV7-2 and TRBJ1-5; D gene ambiguous. CDR1 is SGHTA and CDR2 is FQGNSA in the germline V gene. This CDR3 region has 16 residues. V was cut by 5 bases and J by 0 bases, with 14 bases left in between. CDR3 region: CASSPQAVASNQPQHF. The CDR3 DNA is TGTGCCAGCAGCCCTCAGGCGGTGGCTAGCAATCAGCCCCAGCATTTT.

The V call is TRBV9, the J call TRBJ2-5; tentative D call: TRBD2 (6 bases). CDR1 SGDLS and CDR2 YYNGEE come from the germline V gene. Between the trimmed V and J ends, which lost 0 bases and 4 bases, there was a span of 16 bases. The CDR3 spans 16 residues. The CDR3 DNA follows: TGTGCCAGCAGCGTAGAACGGGGACTCTTAGGAGAGACCCAGTACTTC. Its protein product is CASSVERGLLGETQYF. Combining the CDR3 with reference TRBV9 and TRBJ2-5 gives the whole variable domain DSGVTQTPKHLITATGQRVTLRCSPRSGDLSVYWYQQSLDQGLQFLIQYYNGEERAKGNILERFSAQQFPDLHSELNLSSLELGDSALYFCASSVERGLLGETQYFGPGTRLLVL.

The chain is built from TRBV5-1 and TRBJ2-7, with 9 bases matching TRBD2. CDR3 size: 17 residues. Germline values: CDR1 SGHRS, CDR2 YFSETQ. V was pared by 1 base and J by 7 bases, with 15 bases of the junction left unmatched. CDR3 residues: CASSLTGGGANVHEQYF. In nucleotides, the CDR3 is TGCGCCAGCAGCTTGACTGGCGGGGGGGCCAATGTCCATGAGCAGTACTTC. Combining the CDR3 with reference TRBV5-1 and TRBJ2-7 gives the whole variable domain KAGVTQTPRYLIKTRGQQVTLSCSPISGHRSVSWYQQTPGQGLQFLFEYFSETQRNKGNFPGRFSGRQFSNSRSEMNVSTLELGDSALYLCASSLTGGGANVHEQYFGPGTRLTVT.

The chain is built from TRBV29-1 and TRBJ1-2; 10 bases map to TRBD1. The germline V gene encodes CDR1 SQVTM and CDR2 ANQGSEA. CDR3 length: 13 residues. V shed 4 bases, J shed 6 bases, and the junction held 5 bases outside the gene matches. Written as DNA, the CDR3 is TGCAGCGTTGCCTCGACAGGGGGCAATGGCTACACCTTC. This translates into CSVASTGGNGYTF.

This clonotype has a handful of counts. The chain couples TRBV29-1 to TRBJ2-1, with D possibly TRBD1 on 5 matching bases. Germline CDR1 reads SQVTM; CDR2 reads ANQGSEA. The germline V and J ends were trimmed by 2 bases and 3 bases, with 11 bases remaining between them. This CDR3 is 14 amino acids long. The CDR3 DNA sequence: TGCAGCGTTGAAAACAGGCATATCTACAATGAGCAGTTCTTC. Translating gives CSVENRHIYNEQFF.

The chain has TRBV11-2 and TRBJ2-7, with 9 bases aligning to TRBD1. The V gene's germline CDR1 is SGHAT and CDR2 FQNNGV. This CDR3 has 15 amino acids. J gave up 5 bases and V 4 bases, and 9 bases lay outside the gene matches. The CDR3 loop is CASSSTLDRGNEQYF. CDR3 nucleotide sequence: TGTGCCAGCAGCTCCACCCTAGACAGGGGGAACGAGCAGTACTTC.

The table lists this clonotype with a few counts. J is TRBJ1-1 and V is TRBV20-1; D is unresolved. Germline V gene sequence: CDR1 DFQATT, CDR2 SNEGSKA (reference sequence). This CDR3 is 16 amino acids long. V lost 0 bases and J lost 2, with 16 bases in between. CDR3 DNA: TGCAGTGCTAGAGATCCCCGTTTGGGAATTAACACTGAAGCTTTCTTT. Encoded protein: CSARDPRLGINTEAFF.

This clonotype was picked up a small number of times. The V gene is TRBV7-9, the J gene TRBJ2-7; TRBD1 matches at 8 bases. V lost 5 bases to trimming and J lost 5 bases; unmatched junction nucleotides: 5. Germline CDR1 and CDR2: SEHNR and FQNEAQ (reference sequence). This CDR3 region has 13 residues. CDR3 amino acids: CASSQGAGNEQYF. The CDR3 DNA is TGTGCCAGCAGCCAGGGGGCGGGAAACGAGCAGTACTTC.

In DNA, the CDR3 is TGTGCCATCAGTGAGGGGGAGGGATTAGCCAAAAACATTCAGTACTTC. The encoded protein is CAISEGEGLAKNIQYF. The V gene is TRBV10-3, the J gene TRBJ2-4; 7 nucleotides line up with TRBD2. The CDR3 sequence is 16 residues long. Germline trimming cut 2 bases from V and 0 bases from J; bases unmatched to any gene: 4. The germline V gene encodes CDR1 ENHRY and CDR2 SYGVKD.

This chain connects TRBV28 to TRBJ2-7, with TRBD1 matching over 8 bases. Germline lookup yields CDR1 MDHEN and CDR2 SYDVKM. Unmatched junction bases numbered 6, after V lost 5 bases and J lost 3 bases. This CDR3 spans 14 amino acids. The DNA of the CDR3 is TGTGCCAGCAGTGGGCGACAGGGGCACTACGAGCAGTACTTC. The encoded protein is CASSGRQGHYEQYF. The full variable domain, with the rest looked up from reference TRBV28 and TRBJ2-7, is DVKVTQSSRYLVKRTGEKVFLECVQDMDHENMFWYRQDPGLGLRLIYFSYDVKMKEKGDIPEGYSVSREKKERFSLILESASTNQTSMYLCASSGRQGHYEQYFGPGTRLTVT.

This chain connects TRBV7-3 to TRBJ2-7; D is uncertain. V was trimmed by 5 bases and J by 7 bases, leaving 15 bases between them. The CDR3 covers 13 residues. Germline V gene lookup returns CDR1 SGHTA and CDR2 FQGTGA. CDR3 bases: TGTGCCAGCAGCCTGACGCAGACCGGTGAGCAGTACTTC. Translated, it gives CASSLTQTGEQYF.

This clonotype was recorded at least ten times. The chain joins TRBV3-1 to TRBJ1-4; D is possibly TRBD1 (5 bases). V was shortened by 0 bases and J by 3 bases, with 14 bases between the two germline ends. The CDR3 extends over 17 amino acids. CDR1 is LGHDT and CDR2 is YNNKEL in the germline V gene (reference sequence). The CDR3 coding sequence is TGTGCCAGCAGCCAAGATTCTGGGGGGAGATCTAATGAAAAACTGTTTTTT. This encodes CASSQDSGGRSNEKLFF. Supplemented by reference TRBV3-1 and TRBJ1-4, the full variable domain reads DTAVSQTPKYLVTQMGNDKSIKCEQNLGHDTMYWYKQDSKKFLKIMFSYNNKELIINETVPNRFSPKSPDKAHLNLHINSLELGDSAVYFCASSQDSGGRSNEKLFFGSGTQLSVL.

The chain joins TRBV28 to TRBJ2-7; TRBD1 agrees at 7 bases. CDR1 is MDHEN and CDR2 is SYDVKM in the germline V gene. This CDR3 has 15 amino acids. Germline trimming cut 8 bases from V and 7 bases from J; bases unmatched to any gene: 17. The CDR3 loop is CASHTPRPGQNEQYF. CDR3 coding DNA: TGTGCCAGCCATACCCCCCGGCCGGGACAGAATGAGCAGTACTTC. Looking up the rest from reference TRBV28 and TRBJ2-7 gives the full variable domain: DVKVTQSSRYLVKRTGEKVFLECVQDMDHENMFWYRQDPGLGLRLIYFSYDVKMKEKGDIPEGYSVSREKKERFSLILESASTNQTSMYLCASHTPRPGQNEQYFGPGTRLTVT.

This chain links TRBV4-1 with TRBJ2-7; a possible D gene is TRBD2 (5 bases). Germline loops: CDR1 MGHRA, CDR2 YSYEKL. The V end was cut by 1 base, the J end by 6 bases, with 10 bases between. This CDR3 is built from 13 residues. CDR3 sequence reads: CASSQASGVEQYF. The CDR3 DNA reads TGCGCCAGCAGCCAAGCCTCCGGGGTCGAGCAGTACTTC.

This rearrangement joins TRBV29-1 to TRBJ2-5; the D call may be TRBD1 or TRBD2 (5 bases each). The CDR3 contains 13 residues. Trimming pared 6 bases from V and 2 bases from J, leaving 13 bases between. Germline-derived CDR1 and CDR2 are SQVTM and ANQGSEA. The CDR3 coding sequence is TGCAGCGTCGGACGGGACGTACAAGAGACCCAGTACTTC. Translating gives CSVGRDVQETQYF.

Only a few counts were recorded for this clonotype. V gene TRBV10-3 combines with J gene TRBJ1-6, with D hard to call. The germline gives CDR1 ENHRY, CDR2 SYGVKD. The CDR3 has 15 amino acids. V was pared by 3 bases and J by 8 bases, with 14 bases between. The CDR3 DNA is TGTGCCATCAGTGAAGGTCTTAGAGTCGATTCACCCCTCCACTTT. It yields the protein CAISEGLRVDSPLHF.

The sample holds a few counts of this clonotype. The chain uses TRBV6-1 and TRBJ2-7; D may be TRBD2 (6 bases). Germline V CDR1 and CDR2: MNHNS, SASEGT. The CDR3 has 14 amino acids. Trimming shortened V by 6 bases and J by 2 bases, and 14 bases separated the two germline ends. This CDR3 reads CASRWWRGPYEQYF. The CDR3, as DNA: TGTGCCAGCAGGTGGTGGAGGGGACCCTACGAGCAGTACTTC.

The V gene is TRBV5-6, the J gene TRBJ1-1; D uncertain. V lost 3 bases and J 1 base, leaving 10 bases between the germline ends. This CDR3 comprises 14 residues. Germline assignment: CDR1 SGHDT and CDR2 YYEEEE. The CDR3 region is CASSWRAPNTEAFF. CDR3 DNA sequence: TGTGCCAGCAGCTGGCGGGCCCCGAACACTGAAGCTTTCTTT.

The sample holds one count of this clonotype. An end of the junction differs from the germline gene, which may be a read error. The gene calls are TRBV7-6 and TRBJ2-5; D unclear. This CDR3 has 14 residues. Germline V CDR1 and CDR2: SGHVS, FNYEAQ. CDR3 coding DNA: TGTGCCGGCAGCCCACAACCGACCCCAACTCCCCAGTACTTC. Translation gives CAGSPQPTPTPQYF.